This T cell receptor (beta chain) was identified in a study of blood T cell repertoires in COVID-19. Across the study: Samples representing acute and convalescent COVID-19 were sourced from the United States, Italy and Spain. Nucleic acid was either cDNA or gDNA, and it came from T cells, B-cell-depleted T cells, or PBMCs.

Per the germline V gene, CDR1 is LNHDA and CDR2 is SQIVND (reference sequence). The CDR3 loop spans 13 amino acids. V was pared by 3 bases and J by 11 bases, with 16 bases between. Authors' data handling: Reference gene primer amplification in the assay estimated nucleated cell counts. Produced via immunoSEQ multiplex PCR; TCRdb's table is partial and in-frame only. For V, J and clone size, that table is used; D and trimming come from the DNA. The sample has about 45,000 clones, 80% seen once. This clone has more than one count but fewer than ten. The specimen sequenced was peripheral blood. The source of this sequence is a man between 65 and 85 years old with acute or convalescent COVID-19. The chain has TRBV19 and TRBJ1-1; D is unclear. CDR3 sequence reads: CASSISRLKGAFF. Here the CDR3 DNA reads TGTGCCAGTAGTATTAGCAGACTAAAAGGGGCTTTCTTT.